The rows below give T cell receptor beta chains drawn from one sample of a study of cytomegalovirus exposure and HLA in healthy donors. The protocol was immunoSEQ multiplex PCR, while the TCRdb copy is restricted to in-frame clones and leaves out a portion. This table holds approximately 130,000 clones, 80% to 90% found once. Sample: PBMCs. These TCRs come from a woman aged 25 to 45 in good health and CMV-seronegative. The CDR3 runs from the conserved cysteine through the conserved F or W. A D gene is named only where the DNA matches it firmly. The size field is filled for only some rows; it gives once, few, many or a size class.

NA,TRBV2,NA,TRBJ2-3,TGTGCCAGCACATTTAGCACAGATACGCAGTATTTT,CASTFSTDTQYF
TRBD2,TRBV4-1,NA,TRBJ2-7,TGCGCCAGCAGCCACCCCGAGCGGGGGAAGTACGAGCAGTACTTC,CASSHPERGKYEQYF
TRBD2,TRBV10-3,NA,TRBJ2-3,TGTGCCATCAGTACTAGCGGGGGACGCACAGATACGCAGTATTTT,CAISTSGGRTDTQYF
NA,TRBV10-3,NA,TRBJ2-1,TGTGCCATCAGTGAGTTTACAGGCCCCAAGGGGCAGTTCTTC,CAISEFTGPKGQFF
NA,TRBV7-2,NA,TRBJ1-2,TGTGCCAGCAGCCGACCGGAGGGCAATGGCTACACCTTC,CASSRPEGNGYTF
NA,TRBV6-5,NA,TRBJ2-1,TGTGCCAGCAGCCTCGGATGGGGGCTAAATGAGCAGTTCTTC,CASSLGWGLNEQFF
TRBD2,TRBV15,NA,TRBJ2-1,TGTGCCACCAAGCGGGAGTCCTACAATGAGCAGTTCTTC,CATKRESYNEQFF
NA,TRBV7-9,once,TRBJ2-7,TGTGCCAGCAGCTTAGAGGGCCAACAACGGAGGCTGTACTTC,CASSLEGQQRRLYF
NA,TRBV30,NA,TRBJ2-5,TGTGCCTGGAGTGTCCCGGGAAAAGAGACCCAGTACTTC,CAWSVPGKETQYF
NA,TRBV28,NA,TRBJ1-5,TGTGCCAGCACCCAGAACAATCAGCCCCAGCATTTT,CASTQNNQPQHF
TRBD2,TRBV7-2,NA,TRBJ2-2,TGTGCCAGCAGACCGCCGGGACTAGCGGGAGGCGTCACCGGGGAGCTGTTTTTT,CASRPPGLAGGVTGELFF
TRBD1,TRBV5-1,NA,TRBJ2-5,TGCGCCAGCAGCTTGGGAACAGGGGGAAAGGAGACCCAGTACTTC,CASSLGTGGKETQYF
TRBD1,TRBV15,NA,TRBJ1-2,TGTGCCACCAGCGCCCGGACAGGGGGCGATGGCTACACCTTC,CATSARTGGDGYTF
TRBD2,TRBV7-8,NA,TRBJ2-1,TGTGCCAGCAGCTCGACTAGCGGGAGGGCCCGTGAGCAGTTCTTC,CASSSTSGRAREQFF
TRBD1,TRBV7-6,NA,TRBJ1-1,TGTGCCAGCAGCCCCCAGGGTGGCAGGGGGCTGGCAAACACTGAAGCTTTCTTT,CASSPQGGRGLANTEAFF
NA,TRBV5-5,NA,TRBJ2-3,TGTGCCAGCAGCTTGGGAACGGGAGATACGCAGTATTTT,CASSLGTGDTQYF
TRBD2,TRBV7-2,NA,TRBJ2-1,TGTGCCAGCAGTACTAGCGGGTTACCGTACAATGAGCAGTTCTTC,CASSTSGLPYNEQFF
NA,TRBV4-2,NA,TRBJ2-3,TGTGCCAGCAGCCAAGATCGGCGAGGGCCCACAGATACGCAGTATTTT,CASSQDRRGPTDTQYF
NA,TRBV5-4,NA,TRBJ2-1,TGTGCCAGCAGCTTGATCAACAATGAGCAGTTCTTC,CASSLINNEQFF
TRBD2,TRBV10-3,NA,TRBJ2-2,TGTGCCATCAGCCGCTCCGCGGGAGACACCGGGGAGCTGTTTTTT,CAISRSAGDTGELFF
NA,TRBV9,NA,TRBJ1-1,TGTGCCAGCAGCGCTAGCCGCCTACTTCCGGGACAAATGAACACTGAAGCTTTCTTT,CASSASRLLPGQMNTEAFF
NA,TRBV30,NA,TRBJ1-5,TGTGCCTGGAGTGTGGTACACCATAGCAATCAGCCCCAGCATTTT,CAWSVVHHSNQPQHF
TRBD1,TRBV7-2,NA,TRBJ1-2,TGTGCCAGCAGCGTAGGGGACAGCGACTATGGCTACACCTTC,CASSVGDSDYGYTF
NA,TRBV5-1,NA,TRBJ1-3,TGCGCCAGCAGCTTGACAGTTCCAAGCTCTGGAAACACCATATATTTT,CASSLTVPSSGNTIYF
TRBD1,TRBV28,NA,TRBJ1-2,TGTGCCAGCAGTTTACAGGGACAGACCTACACCTTC,CASSLQGQTYTF
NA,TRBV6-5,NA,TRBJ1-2,TGTGCCAGCAGTACCGGGAGGGTCTATGGCTACACCTTC,CASSTGRVYGYTF
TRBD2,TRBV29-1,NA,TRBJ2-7,TGCAGCGTTGAAGTCCGGGGGGCCTACGAGCAGTACTTC,CSVEVRGAYEQYF
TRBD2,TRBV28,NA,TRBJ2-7,TGTGCCAGCCGGGCTAGCGGGAGGGCCCCCGAGCAGTACTTC,CASRASGRAPEQYF
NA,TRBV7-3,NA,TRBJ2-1,TGTGCCAGCAGCTATTCATTCGACGGGGACAATGAGCAGTTCTTC,CASSYSFDGDNEQFF